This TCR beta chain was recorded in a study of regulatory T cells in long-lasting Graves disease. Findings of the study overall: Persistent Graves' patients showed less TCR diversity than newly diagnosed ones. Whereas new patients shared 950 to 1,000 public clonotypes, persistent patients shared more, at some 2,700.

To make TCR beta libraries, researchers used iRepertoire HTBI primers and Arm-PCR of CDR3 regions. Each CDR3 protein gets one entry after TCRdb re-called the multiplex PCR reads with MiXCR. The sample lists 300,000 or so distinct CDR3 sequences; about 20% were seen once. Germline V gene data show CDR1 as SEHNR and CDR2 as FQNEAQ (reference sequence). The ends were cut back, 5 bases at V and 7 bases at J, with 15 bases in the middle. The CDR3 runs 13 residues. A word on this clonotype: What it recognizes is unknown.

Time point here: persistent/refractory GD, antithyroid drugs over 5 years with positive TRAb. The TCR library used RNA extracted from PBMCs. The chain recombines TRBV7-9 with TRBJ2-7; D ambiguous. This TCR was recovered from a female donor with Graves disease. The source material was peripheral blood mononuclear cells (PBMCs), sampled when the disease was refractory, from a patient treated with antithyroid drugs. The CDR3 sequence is CASSRGSMEEQYF. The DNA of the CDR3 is TGTGCCAGCAGCCGCGGCAGCATGGAGGAGCAGTACTTC. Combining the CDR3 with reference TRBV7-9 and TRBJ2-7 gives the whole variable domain DTGVSQNPRHKITKRGQNVTFRCDPISEHNRLYWYRQTLGQGPEFLTYFQNEAQLEKSRLLSDRFSAERPKGSFSTLEIQRTEQGDSAMYLCASSRGSMEEQYFGPGTRLTVT.